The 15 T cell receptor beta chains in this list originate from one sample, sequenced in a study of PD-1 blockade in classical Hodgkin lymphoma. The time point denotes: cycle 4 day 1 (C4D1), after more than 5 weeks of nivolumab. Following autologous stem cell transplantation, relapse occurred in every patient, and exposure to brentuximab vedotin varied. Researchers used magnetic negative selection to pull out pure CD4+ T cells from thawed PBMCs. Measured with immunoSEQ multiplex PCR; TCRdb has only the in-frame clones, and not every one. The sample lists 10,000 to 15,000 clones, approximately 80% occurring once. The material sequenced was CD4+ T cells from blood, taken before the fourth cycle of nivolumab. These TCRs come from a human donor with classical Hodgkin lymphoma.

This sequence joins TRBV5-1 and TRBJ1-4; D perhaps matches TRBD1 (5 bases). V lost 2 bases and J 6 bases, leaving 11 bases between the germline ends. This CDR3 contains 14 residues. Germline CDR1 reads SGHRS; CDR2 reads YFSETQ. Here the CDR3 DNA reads TGCGCCAGCAGCTTCGAAGGGGCGGATGAAAAACTGTTTTTT. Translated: CASSFEGADEKLFF.

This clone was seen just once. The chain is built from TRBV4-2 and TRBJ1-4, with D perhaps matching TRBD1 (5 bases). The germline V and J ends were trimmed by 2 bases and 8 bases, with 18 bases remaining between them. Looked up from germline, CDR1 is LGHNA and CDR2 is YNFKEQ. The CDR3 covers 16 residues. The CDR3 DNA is TGTGCCAGCAGCCAAACATCTCAGGGTTCGGGCGAAAAACTGTTTTTT. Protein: CASSQTSQGSGEKLFF.

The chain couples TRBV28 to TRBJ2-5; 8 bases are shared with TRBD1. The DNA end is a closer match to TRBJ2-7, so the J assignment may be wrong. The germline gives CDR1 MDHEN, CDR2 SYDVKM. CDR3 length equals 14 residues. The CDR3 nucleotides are TGTGCCAGCGACGGGACAGGACAATTCTACGAGCAGTACTTC. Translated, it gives CASDGTGQFYEQYF.

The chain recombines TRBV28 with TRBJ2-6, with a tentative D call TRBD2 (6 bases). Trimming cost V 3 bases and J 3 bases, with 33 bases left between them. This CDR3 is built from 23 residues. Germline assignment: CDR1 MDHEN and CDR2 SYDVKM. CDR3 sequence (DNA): TGTGCCAGCAGTTTTAGCCTCGGTCATTCGAGCGGGCGCGGCCTATTTGGGGCCAACGTCCTGACTTTC. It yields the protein CASSFSLGHSSGRGLFGANVLTF.

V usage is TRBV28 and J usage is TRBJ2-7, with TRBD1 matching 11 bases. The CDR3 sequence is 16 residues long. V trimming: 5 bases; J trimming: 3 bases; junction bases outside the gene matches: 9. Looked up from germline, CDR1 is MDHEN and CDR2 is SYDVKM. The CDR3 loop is CASSPRGQGALYEQYF. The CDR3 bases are TGTGCCAGCAGTCCTCGCGGACAGGGGGCGCTCTACGAGCAGTACTTC. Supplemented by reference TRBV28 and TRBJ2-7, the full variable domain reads DVKVTQSSRYLVKRTGEKVFLECVQDMDHENMFWYRQDPGLGLRLIYFSYDVKMKEKGDIPEGYSVSREKKERFSLILESASTNQTSMYLCASSPRGQGALYEQYFGPGTRLTVT.

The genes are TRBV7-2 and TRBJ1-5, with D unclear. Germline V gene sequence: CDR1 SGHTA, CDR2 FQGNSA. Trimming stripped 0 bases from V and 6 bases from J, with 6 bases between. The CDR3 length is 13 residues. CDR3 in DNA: TGTGCCAGCAGCTTAGCGCTGGGTCAGCCCCAGCATTTT. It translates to CASSLALGQPQHF.

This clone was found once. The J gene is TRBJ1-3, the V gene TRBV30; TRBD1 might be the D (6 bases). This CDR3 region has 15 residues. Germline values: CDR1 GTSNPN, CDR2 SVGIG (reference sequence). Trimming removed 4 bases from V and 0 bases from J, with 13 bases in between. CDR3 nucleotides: TGTGCCTGGACCCGAGGGACATACTCTGGAAACACCATATATTTT. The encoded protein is CAWTRGTYSGNTIYF.

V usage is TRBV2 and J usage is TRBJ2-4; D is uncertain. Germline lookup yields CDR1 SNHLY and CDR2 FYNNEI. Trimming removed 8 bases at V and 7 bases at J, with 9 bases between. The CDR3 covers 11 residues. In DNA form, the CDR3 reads TGTGCCAGCGGGGATTGGAACATTCAGTACTTC. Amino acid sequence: CASGDWNIQYF. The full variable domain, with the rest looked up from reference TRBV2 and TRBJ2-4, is EPEVTQTPSHQVTQMGQEVILRCVPISNHLYFYWYRQILGQKVEFLVSFYNNEISEKSEIFDDQFSVERPDGSNFTLKIRSTKLEDSAMYFCASGDWNIQYFGAGTRLSVL.

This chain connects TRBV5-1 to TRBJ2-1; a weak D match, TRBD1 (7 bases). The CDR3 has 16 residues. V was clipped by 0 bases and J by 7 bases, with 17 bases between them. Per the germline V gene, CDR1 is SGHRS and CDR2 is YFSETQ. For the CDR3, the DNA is TGCGCCAGCAGCTTGGCCCCGGTCCCAGGGGGGAATGAGCAGTTCTTC. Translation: CASSLAPVPGGNEQFF.

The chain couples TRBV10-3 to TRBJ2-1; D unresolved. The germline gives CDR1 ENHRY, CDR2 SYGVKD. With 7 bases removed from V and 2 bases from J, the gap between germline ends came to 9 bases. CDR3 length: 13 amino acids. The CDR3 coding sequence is TGTGCCATCAAACAGAATGCCTACAATGAGCAGTTCTTC. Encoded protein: CAIKQNAYNEQFF.

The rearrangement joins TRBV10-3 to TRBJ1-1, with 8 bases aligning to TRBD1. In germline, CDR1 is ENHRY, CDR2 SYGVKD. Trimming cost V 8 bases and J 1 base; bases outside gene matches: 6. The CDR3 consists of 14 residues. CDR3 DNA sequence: TGTGCCATCTCCGGACAGGGTGGGAACACTGAAGCTTTCTTT. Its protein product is CAISGQGGNTEAFF.

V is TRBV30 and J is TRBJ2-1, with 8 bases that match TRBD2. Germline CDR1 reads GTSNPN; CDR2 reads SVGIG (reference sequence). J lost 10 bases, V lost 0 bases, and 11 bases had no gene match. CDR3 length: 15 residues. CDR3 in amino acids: CAWSVMLAGLREQFF. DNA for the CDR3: TGTGCCTGGAGTGTAATGCTAGCGGGCCTTAGAGAGCAGTTCTTC.

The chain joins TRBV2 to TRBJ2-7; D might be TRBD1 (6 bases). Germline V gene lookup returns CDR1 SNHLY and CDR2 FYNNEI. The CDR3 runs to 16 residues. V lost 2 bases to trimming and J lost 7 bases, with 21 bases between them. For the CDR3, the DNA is TGTGCCAGCAGTGAAAGGGGAAATAGGGGGTTCGGAGAGCAGTACTTC. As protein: CASSERGNRGFGEQYF.

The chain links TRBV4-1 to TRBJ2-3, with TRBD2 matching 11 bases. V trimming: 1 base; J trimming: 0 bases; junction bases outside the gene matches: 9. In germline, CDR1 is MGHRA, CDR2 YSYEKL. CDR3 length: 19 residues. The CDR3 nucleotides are TGCGCCAGCAGCCAAGGGGAACCGGGACTAGCGGAAAGCACAGATACGCAGTATTTT. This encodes CASSQGEPGLAESTDTQYF.

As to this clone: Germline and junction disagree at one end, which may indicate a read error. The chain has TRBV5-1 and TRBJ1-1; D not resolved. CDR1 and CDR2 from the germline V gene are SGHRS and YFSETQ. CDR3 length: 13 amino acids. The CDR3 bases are TGCTCCAGCAGCTTGTCTGTCGGCCTTGAAGCTTTCTTT. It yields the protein CSSSLSVGLEAFF.